These 9 T cell receptor beta chains share one sample of origin, sequenced in a study of OX40 agonist ivuxolimab in advanced cancers. The method was immunoSEQ multiplex PCR; TCRdb's version includes in-frame clones alone and lacks a portion of them. The repertoire has tens of thousands of clones, just under 95% of them found once; the top ten carry around 0.29%. The specimen comprised CD4+ or CD8+ T cells sorted from blood, sampled in a trial of the OX40 agonist ivuxolimab. Receptors were obtained from an adult with an advanced solid tumor such as melanoma, head and neck, liver or kidney cancer.

The V gene is TRBV29-1, the J gene TRBJ2-7; a possible D gene is TRBD1 (5 bases). The CDR3 loop spans 14 amino acids. Germline V gives CDR1 SQVTM, CDR2 ANQGSEA. Trimming shortened V by 3 bases and J by 0 bases, and 12 bases separated the two germline ends. The CDR3 loop reads CSVELQGSSYEQYF. CDR3 nucleotide sequence: TGCAGCGTTGAGCTGCAGGGAAGCTCCTACGAGCAGTACTTC.

V usage is TRBV29-1 and J usage is TRBJ2-5; no clear D gene. The V gene's germline CDR1 is SQVTM and CDR2 ANQGSEA. The CDR3 runs 14 residues. The germline V and J ends were trimmed by 5 bases and 5 bases, with 18 bases remaining between them. CDR3 in amino acids: CSVSGQRMAETQYF. In DNA, the CDR3 is TGCAGCGTTTCCGGGCAGAGAATGGCGGAGACCCAGTACTTC.

The V and J genes are TRBV7-2 and TRBJ2-5; 12 bases match TRBD2. CDR1 and CDR2 from the germline V gene are SGHTA and FQGNSA. The CDR3 is 16 amino acids. Trimming removed 5 bases from V and 1 base from J; junction bases left unmatched: 5. The CDR3 nucleotides are TGTGCCAGCAGCCTGGGACTAGCGGGCGGCCAAGAGACCCAGTACTTC. Translation: CASSLGLAGGQETQYF.

Concerning this clone: An end of the junction differs from the germline gene, which may be a read error. CDR3 DNA: TGCAGCGTTCAAGACACCCTCGAGCCTAATGAAAAACTGTTTTTT. Protein product: CSVQDTLEPNEKLFF. This chain links TRBV29-1 with TRBJ1-4, with no clear D. The CDR3 length is 15 residues. Per the germline V gene, CDR1 is SQVTM and CDR2 is ANQGSEA.

The rearrangement uses TRBV7-9 and TRBJ2-7; D gene unclear. Trimming took off 2 bases at V and 3 bases at J, with 5 bases between the two ends. The CDR3 spans 12 residues. The germline CDR1 and CDR2 sequences are SEHNR and FQNEAQ (reference sequence). CDR3 DNA: TGTGCCAGCAGCTTAAATAGCTACGAGCAGTACTTC. Encoded protein: CASSLNSYEQYF.

The V gene is TRBV19, the J gene TRBJ2-3, with 7 bases fitting TRBD2. The CDR3 sequence is 16 residues long. Germline V gene sequence: CDR1 LNHDA, CDR2 SQIVND (reference sequence). The V segment lost 5 bases and the J segment 2 bases; nucleotides outside the gene matches: 10. CDR3 region: CASSPWGGKHTDTQYF. The CDR3, as DNA: TGTGCCAGTAGTCCTTGGGGGGGGAAGCACACAGATACGCAGTATTTT. The variable domain in full, with the rest retrieved from reference TRBV19 and TRBJ2-3, is DGGITQSPKYLFRKEGQNVTLSCEQNLNHDAMYWYRQDPGQGLRLIYYSQIVNDFQKGDIAEGYSVSREKKESFPLTVTSAQKNPTAFYLCASSPWGGKHTDTQYFGPGTRLTVL.

This clone has a single count. The chain recombines TRBV9 with TRBJ2-3, with D possibly TRBD2 on 7 matching bases. There are 17 residues in the CDR3. Trimming took 0 bases from V and 0 from J, leaving 14 bases between them. Germline V gene data show CDR1 as SGDLS and CDR2 as YYNGEE. The CDR3 DNA reads as TGTGCCAGCAGCGTAGGGGAGGGGGGAAGGAGCACAGATACGCAGTATTTT. Translated: CASSVGEGGRSTDTQYF.

The rearrangement links TRBV6-5 to TRBJ2-7; D may be TRBD1 or TRBD2 (5 bases each). There are 15 residues in the CDR3. Germline lookup yields CDR1 MNHEY and CDR2 SVGAGI. V was shortened by 4 bases and J by 4 bases, with 17 bases between the two germline ends. The CDR3 bases are TGTGCCAGCAGTTCCCCCCCCTCGGGGCGGTACGAGCAGTACTTC. Amino acid sequence: CASSSPPSGRYEQYF.

This chain uses TRBV7-2 with TRBJ2-3, with 7 bases matching TRBD2. The V segment lost 0 bases and the J segment 5 bases; nucleotides outside the gene matches: 2. The germline V gene has CDR1 SGHTA and CDR2 FQGNSA. The CDR3 is made up of 14 amino acids. The CDR3 region is CASSLAGGVDTQYF. The CDR3 DNA is TGTGCCAGCAGCTTAGCGGGGGGGGTAGATACGCAGTATTTT.